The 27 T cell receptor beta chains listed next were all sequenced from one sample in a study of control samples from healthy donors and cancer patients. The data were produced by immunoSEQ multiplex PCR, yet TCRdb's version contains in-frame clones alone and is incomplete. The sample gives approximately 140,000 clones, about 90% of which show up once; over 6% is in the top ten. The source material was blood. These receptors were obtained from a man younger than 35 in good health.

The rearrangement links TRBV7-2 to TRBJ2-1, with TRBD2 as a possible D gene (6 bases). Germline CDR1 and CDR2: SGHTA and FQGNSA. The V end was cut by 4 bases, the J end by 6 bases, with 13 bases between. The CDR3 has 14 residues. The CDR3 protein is CASSSSGLTNEQFF. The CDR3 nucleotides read TGTGCCAGCAGCTCCTCGGGACTGACCAATGAGCAGTTCTTC.

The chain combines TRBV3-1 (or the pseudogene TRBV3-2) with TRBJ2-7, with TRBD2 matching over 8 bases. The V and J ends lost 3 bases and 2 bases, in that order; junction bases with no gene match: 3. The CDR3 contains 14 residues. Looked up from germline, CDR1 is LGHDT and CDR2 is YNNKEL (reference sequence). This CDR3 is CASSHGLATYEQYF. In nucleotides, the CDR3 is TGTGCCAGCAGCCACGGACTAGCTACCTACGAGCAGTACTTC.

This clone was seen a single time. The CDR3 DNA sequence: TGTGCCAGCAGCTTAGAGTCAGGAGGGGGGTACAATGAGCAGTTCTTC. Translation gives CASSLESGGGYNEQFF. The chain has TRBV7-9 and TRBJ2-1, with D perhaps being TRBD1 or TRBD2 (6 bases each). V dropped 1 base and J dropped 4 bases, with 14 bases sitting between them. The CDR3 covers 16 residues. In germline, CDR1 is SEHNR, CDR2 FQNEAQ (reference sequence).

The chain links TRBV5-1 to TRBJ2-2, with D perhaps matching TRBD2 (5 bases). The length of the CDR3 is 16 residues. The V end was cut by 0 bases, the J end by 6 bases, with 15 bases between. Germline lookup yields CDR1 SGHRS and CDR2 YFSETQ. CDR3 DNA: TGCGCCAGCAGCTTGGGGGAGATAACAGTCCCCGGGGAGCTGTTTTTT. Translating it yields CASSLGEITVPGELFF.

The CDR3 sequence is CASSQDGGSYEQYF. CDR3 bases: TGTGCCAGCAGCCAAGACGGCGGCTCCTACGAGCAGTACTTC. The chain combines TRBV4-2 with TRBJ2-7; D not resolved. This CDR3 contains 14 residues. Per germline, CDR1 LGHNA and CDR2 YNFKEQ. Between the trimmed V and J ends, which lost 0 bases and 0 bases, there was a span of 6 bases.

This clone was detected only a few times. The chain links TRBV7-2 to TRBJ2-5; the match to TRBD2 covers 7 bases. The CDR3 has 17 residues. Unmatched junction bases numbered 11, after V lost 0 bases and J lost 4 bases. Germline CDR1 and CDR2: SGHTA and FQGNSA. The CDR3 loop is CASSLARGGGSAETQYF. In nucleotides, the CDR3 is TGTGCCAGCAGCTTAGCACGTGGGGGAGGGAGCGCAGAGACCCAGTACTTC.

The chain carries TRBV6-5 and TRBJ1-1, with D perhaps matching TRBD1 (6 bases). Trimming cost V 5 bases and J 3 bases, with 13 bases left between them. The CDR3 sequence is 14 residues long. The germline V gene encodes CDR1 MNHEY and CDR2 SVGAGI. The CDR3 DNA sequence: TGTGCCAGCAGTCACCGGACAGAGGACACTGAAGCTTTCTTT. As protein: CASSHRTEDTEAFF.

The CDR3 protein is CASSWTGGRQETQYF. The CDR3 region has the DNA TGTGCCAGCAGCTGGACAGGGGGCCGACAAGAGACCCAGTACTTC. This rearrangement joins TRBV6-5 to TRBJ2-5, with 11 positions matching TRBD1. In germline, CDR1 is MNHEY, CDR2 SVGAGI. J lost 2 bases, V lost 6 bases, and 5 bases had no gene match. This CDR3 has 15 residues.

CDR3 protein: CASSSSDSRYEQYF. Written as DNA, the CDR3 is TGTGCCAGCTCATCCTCCGACAGCCGCTACGAGCAGTACTTC. The V gene is TRBV18, the J gene TRBJ2-7, with D possibly TRBD1 on 5 matching bases. The V end was cut by 5 bases, the J end by 3 bases, with 14 bases between. This CDR3 is 14 amino acids long. Germline V gives CDR1 KGHSH, CDR2 LQKENI. Drawing the rest from reference TRBV18 and TRBJ2-7, the complete variable domain is NAGVMQNPRHLVRRRGQEARLRCSPMKGHSHVYWYRQLPEEGLKFMVYLQKENIIDESGMPKERFSAEFPKEGPSILRIQQVVRGDSAAYFCASSSSDSRYEQYFGPGTRLTVT.

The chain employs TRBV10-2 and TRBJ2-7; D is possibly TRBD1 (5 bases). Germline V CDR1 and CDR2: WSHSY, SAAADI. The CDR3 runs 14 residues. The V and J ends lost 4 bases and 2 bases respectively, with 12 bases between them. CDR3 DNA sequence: TGCGCCAGCAGTGGAACAGGACCAACCTACGAGCAGTACTTC. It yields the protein CASSGTGPTYEQYF.

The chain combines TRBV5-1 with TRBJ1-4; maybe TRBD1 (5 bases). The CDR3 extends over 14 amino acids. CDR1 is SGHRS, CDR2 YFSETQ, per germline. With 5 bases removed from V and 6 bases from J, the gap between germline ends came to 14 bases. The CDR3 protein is CASRPSGQDEKLFF. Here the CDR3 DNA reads TGCGCCAGCAGACCTTCAGGGCAGGATGAAAAACTGTTTTTT.

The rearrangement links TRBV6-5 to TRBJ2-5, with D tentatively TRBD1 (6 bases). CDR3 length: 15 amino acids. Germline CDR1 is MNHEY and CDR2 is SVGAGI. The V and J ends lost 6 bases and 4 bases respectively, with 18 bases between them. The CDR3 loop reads CASSPGQNRGETQYF. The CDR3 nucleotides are TGTGCCAGCAGCCCGGGACAAAATAGGGGAGAGACCCAGTACTTC.

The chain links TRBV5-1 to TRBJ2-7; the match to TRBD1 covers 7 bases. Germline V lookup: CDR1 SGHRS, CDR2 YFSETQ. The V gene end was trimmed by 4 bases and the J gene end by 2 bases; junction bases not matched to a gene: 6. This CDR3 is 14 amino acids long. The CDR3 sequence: CASSILTGTYEQYF. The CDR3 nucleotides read TGCGCCAGCAGCATCCTGACAGGGACCTACGAGCAGTACTTC.

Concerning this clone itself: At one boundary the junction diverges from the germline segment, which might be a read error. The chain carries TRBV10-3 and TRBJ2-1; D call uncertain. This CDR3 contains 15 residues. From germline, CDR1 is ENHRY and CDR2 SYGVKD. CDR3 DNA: TGTGCCATCAGTGAGCTATCCGCCTCCTTCAATGAGCAGTTCTTC. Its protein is CAISELSASFNEQFF.

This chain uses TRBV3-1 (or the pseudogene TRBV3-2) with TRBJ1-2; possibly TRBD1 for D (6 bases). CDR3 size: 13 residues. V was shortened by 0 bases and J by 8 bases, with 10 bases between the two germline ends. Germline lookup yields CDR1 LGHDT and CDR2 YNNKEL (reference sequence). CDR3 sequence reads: CASSQDSGGGYTF. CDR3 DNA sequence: TGTGCCAGCAGCCAAGATTCCGGGGGCGGCTACACCTTC.

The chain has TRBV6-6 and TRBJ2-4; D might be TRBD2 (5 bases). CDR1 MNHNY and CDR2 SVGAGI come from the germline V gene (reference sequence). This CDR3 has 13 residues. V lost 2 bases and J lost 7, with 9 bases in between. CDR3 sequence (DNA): TGTGCCAGCAGTTACGGAAGAGGGAACATTCAGTACTTC. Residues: CASSYGRGNIQYF.

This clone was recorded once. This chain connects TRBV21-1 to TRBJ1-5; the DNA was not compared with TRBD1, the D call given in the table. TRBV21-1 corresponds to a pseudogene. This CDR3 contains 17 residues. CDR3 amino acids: CASSTDSVTGSNQPQHF. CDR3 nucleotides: TGTGCCAGCAGCACAGATTCGGTAACAGGCAGTAATCAGCCCCAGCATTTT.

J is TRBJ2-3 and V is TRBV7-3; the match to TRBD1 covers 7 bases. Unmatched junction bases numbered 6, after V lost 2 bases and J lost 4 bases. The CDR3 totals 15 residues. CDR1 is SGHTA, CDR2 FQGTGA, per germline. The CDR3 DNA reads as TGTGCCAGCAGCTTAGAGGGGGCAATGGCAGATACGCAGTATTTT. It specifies CASSLEGAMADTQYF.

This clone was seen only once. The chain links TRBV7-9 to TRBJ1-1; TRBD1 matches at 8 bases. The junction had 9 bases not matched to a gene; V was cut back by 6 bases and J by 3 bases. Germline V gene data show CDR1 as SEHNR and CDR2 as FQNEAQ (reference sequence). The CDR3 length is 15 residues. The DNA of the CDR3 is TGTGCCAGCAGTCTACCCGACAGGGGCCACACTGAAGCTTTCTTT. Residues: CASSLPDRGHTEAFF.

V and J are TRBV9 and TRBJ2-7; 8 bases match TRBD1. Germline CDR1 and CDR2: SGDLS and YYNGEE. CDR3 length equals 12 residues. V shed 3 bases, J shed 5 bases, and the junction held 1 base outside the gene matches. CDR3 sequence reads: CASSATGDEQYF. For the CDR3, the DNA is TGTGCCAGCAGCGCGACAGGGGACGAGCAGTACTTC.

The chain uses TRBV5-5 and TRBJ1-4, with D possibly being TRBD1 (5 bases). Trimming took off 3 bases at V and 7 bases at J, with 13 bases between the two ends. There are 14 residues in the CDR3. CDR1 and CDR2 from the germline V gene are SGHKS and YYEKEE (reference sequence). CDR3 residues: CASSSQGVGEKLFF. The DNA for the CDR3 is TGTGCCAGCAGCTCCCAGGGAGTAGGTGAAAAACTGTTTTTT.

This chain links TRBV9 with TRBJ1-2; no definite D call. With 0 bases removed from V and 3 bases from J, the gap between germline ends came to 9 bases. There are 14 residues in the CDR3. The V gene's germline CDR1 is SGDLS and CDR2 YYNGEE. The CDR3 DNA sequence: TGTGCCAGCAGCGTAGTATCCATAGACTATGGCTACACCTTC. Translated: CASSVVSIDYGYTF.

The CDR3 is CASSLGGGTYNEQFF. For the CDR3, the DNA is TGTGCCAGCAGCTTAGGCGGCGGAACCTACAATGAGCAGTTCTTC. The chain joins TRBV13 to TRBJ2-1; the D is unclear. V was shortened by 0 bases and J by 2 bases, with 8 bases between the two germline ends. The germline CDR1 and CDR2 sequences are PRHDT and FYEKMQ (reference sequence). The CDR3 is made up of 15 amino acids. The variable domain in full, with the rest retrieved from reference TRBV13 and TRBJ2-1, is AAGVIQSPRHLIKEKRETATLKCYPIPRHDTVYWYQQGPGQDPQFLISFYEKMQSDKGSIPDRFSAQQFSDYHSELNMSSLELGDSALYFCASSLGGGTYNEQFFGPGTRLTVL.

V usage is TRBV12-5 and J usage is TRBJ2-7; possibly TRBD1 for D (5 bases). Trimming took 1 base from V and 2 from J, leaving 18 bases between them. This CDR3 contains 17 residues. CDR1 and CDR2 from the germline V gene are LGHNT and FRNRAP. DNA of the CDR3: TGTGCTAGTGGTTTGGCCCCAGGGCAGGCCATCACCTACGAGCAGTACTTC. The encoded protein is CASGLAPGQAITYEQYF.

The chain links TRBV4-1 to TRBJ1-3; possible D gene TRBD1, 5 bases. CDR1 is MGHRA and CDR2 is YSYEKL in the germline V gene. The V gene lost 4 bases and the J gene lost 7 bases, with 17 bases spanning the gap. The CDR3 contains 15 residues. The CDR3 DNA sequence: TGCGCCAGCAGCCCGATGCCGGAGGGACGCAACACCATATATTTT. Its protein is CASSPMPEGRNTIYF.

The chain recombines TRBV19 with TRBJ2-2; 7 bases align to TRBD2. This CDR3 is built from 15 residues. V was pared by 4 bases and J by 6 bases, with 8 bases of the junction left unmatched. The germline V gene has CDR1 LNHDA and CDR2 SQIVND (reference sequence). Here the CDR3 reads CASSTDLTSAGELFF. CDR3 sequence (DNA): TGTGCCAGTAGTACTGACCTCACTAGCGCCGGGGAGCTGTTTTTT.

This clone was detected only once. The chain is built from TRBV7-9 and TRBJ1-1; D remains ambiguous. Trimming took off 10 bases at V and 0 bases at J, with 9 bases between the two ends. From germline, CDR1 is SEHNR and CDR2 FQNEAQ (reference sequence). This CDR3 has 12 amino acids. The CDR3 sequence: CAIVQVNTEAFF. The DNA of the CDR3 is TGTGCCATCGTCCAAGTGAACACTGAAGCTTTCTTT.